This TCR beta chain was observed in a study of blood T cell repertoires in COVID-19. Only in-frame clones appear in the TCRdb table, and some are missing; sequencing was by immunoSEQ multiplex PCR. Of 100,000 to 120,000 clones detected, about four fifths appear once; the ten largest clones hold 15%. Germline V CDR1 and CDR2: SGHRS, YFSETQ. There are 16 residues in the CDR3. The V and J ends lost 5 bases and 4 bases respectively, with 21 bases between them. The receptor's source is a woman of 80 years or more with acute or convalescent COVID-19. Sequenced material: peripheral blood. V usage is TRBV5-1 and J usage is TRBJ1-1, with D perhaps matching TRBD1 (5 bases). CDR3 protein: CASSLGTQGRSTEAFF. CDR3 DNA: TGCGCCAGCAGTCTCGGGACTCAGGGAAGGAGCACTGAAGCTTTCTTT.